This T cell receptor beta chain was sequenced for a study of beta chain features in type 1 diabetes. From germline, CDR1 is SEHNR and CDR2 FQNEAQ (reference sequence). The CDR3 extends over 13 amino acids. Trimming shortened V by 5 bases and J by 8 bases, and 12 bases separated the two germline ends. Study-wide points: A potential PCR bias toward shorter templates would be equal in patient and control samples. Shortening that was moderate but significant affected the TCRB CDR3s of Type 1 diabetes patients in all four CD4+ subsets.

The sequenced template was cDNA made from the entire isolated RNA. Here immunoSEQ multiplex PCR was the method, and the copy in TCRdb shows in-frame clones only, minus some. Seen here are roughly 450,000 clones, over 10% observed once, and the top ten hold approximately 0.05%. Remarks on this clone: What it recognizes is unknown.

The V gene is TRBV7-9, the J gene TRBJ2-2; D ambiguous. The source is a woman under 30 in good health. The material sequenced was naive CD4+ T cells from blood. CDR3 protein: CASSPLLPGELFF. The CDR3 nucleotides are TGTGCCAGCAGCCCGCTGTTGCCTGGGGAGCTGTTTTTT.